What follows are 24 T cell receptor beta chains derived from one specimen sequenced in a study of blood T cell repertoires in COVID-19. Here immunoSEQ multiplex PCR was the method, and the copy in TCRdb shows in-frame clones only, minus some. This repertoire shows 70,000 or so clones, 75% to 95% found once; its top ten account for 4.5% to 5.5%. Specimen: peripheral blood. The receptors derive from a woman aged 18-29 years with acute or convalescent COVID-19.

The V and J genes are TRBV7-2 and TRBJ2-1, with 11 positions matching TRBD2. Germline loops: CDR1 SGHTA, CDR2 FQGNSA. J lost 7 bases, V lost 8 bases, and 10 bases had no gene match. The CDR3 runs 15 residues. CDR3 sequence (DNA): TGTGCCAGCGGTGCGGGGGTAGCGGGAGGGAATGAGCAGTTCTTC. As protein: CASGAGVAGGNEQFF.

The chain couples TRBV15 to TRBJ1-1; TRBD1 matches 10 bases. After removal of 0 bases from V and 8 bases from J, the junction contained 3 bases not matched to a gene. Germline V lookup: CDR1 LNHNV, CDR2 YYDKDF (reference sequence). CDR3 length: 14 amino acids. In nucleotides, the CDR3 is TGTGCCACCAGCAGAGACCGGGACAGGGGAGAAGCTTTCTTT. As protein: CATSRDRDRGEAFF.

V gene TRBV19 combines with J gene TRBJ2-5; D call uncertain. The CDR3 consists of 15 residues. The germline V and J ends were trimmed by 4 bases and 1 base, with 13 bases remaining between them. Germline V gene data show CDR1 as LNHDA and CDR2 as SQIVND (reference sequence). The CDR3 DNA is TGTGCCAGTAGTACCGGAGAACCGGGCCAAGAGACCCAGTACTTC. It encodes CASSTGEPGQETQYF.

The genes are TRBV6-6 and TRBJ1-2; 9 bases match TRBD1. The V gene's germline CDR1 is MNHNY and CDR2 SVGAGI (reference sequence). V trimming: 6 bases; J trimming: 6 bases; junction bases outside the gene matches: 5. The CDR3 extends over 13 amino acids. The CDR3 DNA sequence: TGTGCCAGCAGAAACGACAGGGGGAATGGCTACACCTTC. This sequence encodes CASRNDRGNGYTF.

This clone was observed a single time. J is TRBJ1-4 and V is TRBV28, with 10 bases fitting TRBD1. Unmatched junction bases numbered 6, after V lost 5 bases and J lost 3 bases. CDR1 is MDHEN and CDR2 is SYDVKM in the germline V gene. This CDR3 contains 16 residues. The CDR3 loop is CASSPGQGNPNEKLFF. The CDR3 nucleotides read TGTGCCAGCAGTCCGGGACAGGGGAACCCTAATGAAAAACTGTTTTTT.

V gene TRBV15 combines with J gene TRBJ2-3; 8 nucleotides align to TRBD2. The germline CDR1 and CDR2 sequences are LNHNV and YYDKDF (reference sequence). Trimming removed 5 bases from V and 3 bases from J; junction bases left unmatched: 16. This CDR3 has 18 residues. The CDR3 coding sequence is TGTGCCACCAGCGTGAGTCGGGCAATAGCGGGGAAAACAGATACGCAGTATTTT. It is translated as CATSVSRAIAGKTDTQYF.

This chain links TRBV5-1 with TRBJ2-1, with 9 bases that match TRBD2. V shed 0 bases, J shed 4 bases, and the junction held 2 bases outside the gene matches. The length of the CDR3 is 15 residues. Germline V lookup: CDR1 SGHRS, CDR2 YFSETQ. CDR3: CASSLGAGGYNEQFF. CDR3 DNA: TGCGCCAGCAGCTTGGGCGCGGGGGGGTACAATGAGCAGTTCTTC.

V is TRBV6-2 or TRBV6-3 and J is TRBJ2-5, with TRBD2 matching 11 bases. This CDR3 has 19 amino acids. The germline V gene has CDR1 MNHEY and CDR2 SVGEGT. Trimming removed 1 base from V and 1 base from J; junction bases left unmatched: 11. The CDR3 protein is CASSYYGLGTSGFQETQYF. CDR3 sequence (DNA): TGTGCCAGCAGTTACTATGGGCTCGGGACTAGCGGATTCCAAGAGACCCAGTACTTC.

The chain has TRBV5-1 and TRBJ2-7, with 9 bases identical to TRBD1. The V and J ends lost 1 base and 2 bases, in that order; junction bases with no gene match: 1. The germline CDR1 and CDR2 sequences are SGHRS and YFSETQ. CDR3 length equals 14 residues. This chain's CDR3 is CASSLWDRAYEQYF. The CDR3 DNA follows: TGCGCCAGCAGCTTGTGGGACAGGGCCTACGAGCAGTACTTC.

The rearrangement uses TRBV2 and TRBJ1-1; D perhaps matches TRBD1 (5 bases). The ends were cut back, 8 bases at V and 3 bases at J, with 13 bases in the middle. The CDR3 runs to 13 residues. Germline-derived CDR1 and CDR2 are SNHLY and FYNNEI. CDR3: CASGFGRDTEAFF. DNA of the CDR3: TGTGCCAGCGGTTTTGGCAGGGACACTGAAGCTTTCTTT.

This clone is a singleton in its sample. The chain links TRBV6-2 or TRBV6-3 to TRBJ2-5; 10 bases align to TRBD2. The J segment lost 3 bases and the V segment lost 4 bases, leaving 5 bases of the junction unmatched. CDR3 size: 15 residues. Germline CDR1 MNHEY, CDR2 SVGEGT. CDR3 DNA: TGTGCCAGCAGTTCTAGCGGGAGAGGTGAAGAGACCCAGTACTTC. This sequence encodes CASSSSGRGEETQYF.

The rearrangement uses TRBV10-3 and TRBJ1-1; D gene unclear. V was trimmed by 2 bases and J by 1 base, leaving 8 bases between them. CDR3 length equals 14 residues. Per the germline V gene, CDR1 is ENHRY and CDR2 is SYGVKD. CDR3 DNA: TGTGCCATCAGTGAGGGCACAGCGAACACTGAAGCTTTCTTT. Its protein is CAISEGTANTEAFF.

This chain uses TRBV7-9 with TRBJ2-1; 9 bases are shared with TRBD1. The V gene's germline CDR1 is SEHNR and CDR2 FQNEAQ (reference sequence). The CDR3 covers 16 residues. After removal of 6 bases from V and 1 base from J, the junction contained 7 bases not matched to a gene. This chain's CDR3 is CASSDPGQGSYNEQFF. The DNA of the CDR3 is TGTGCCAGCAGTGACCCGGGACAGGGTTCCTACAATGAGCAGTTCTTC.

V usage is TRBV9 and J usage is TRBJ2-1; 9 positions match TRBD1. V lost 3 bases, J lost 6 bases, and 4 bases stayed unmatched. Germline-derived CDR1 and CDR2 are SGDLS and YYNGEE. This CDR3 comprises 14 residues. CDR3 in DNA: TGTGCCAGCAGCGCCGGGACAGGGCCCAATGAGCAGTTCTTC. Encoded protein: CASSAGTGPNEQFF.

This chain uses TRBV5-1 with TRBJ2-1, with D tentatively TRBD2 (6 bases). This CDR3 region has 20 residues. The germline V gene encodes CDR1 SGHRS and CDR2 YFSETQ. V was cut by 3 bases and J by 3 bases, with 28 bases left in between. CDR3: CASSSDVSGDLSGLYNEQFF. DNA of the CDR3: TGCGCCAGCAGCTCCGATGTTTCGGGGGACCTAAGCGGCCTCTACAATGAGCAGTTCTTC.

This clone has only a few counts. The rearrangement uses TRBV13 and TRBJ2-2; TRBD1 might be the D (5 bases). The V and J ends lost 5 bases and 5 bases respectively, with 6 bases between them. This CDR3 is 12 amino acids long. Germline V gene sequence: CDR1 PRHDT, CDR2 FYEKMQ (reference sequence). CDR3 in amino acids: CASSPGTGELFF. CDR3 nucleotides: TGTGCCAGCAGCCCAGGGACCGGGGAGCTGTTTTTT.

CDR3 coding DNA: TGTGCCAGCAGCCCAAATACAGGGGACGGGGAAAAACTGTTTTTT. This codes for CASSPNTGDGEKLFF. V and J are TRBV7-6 and TRBJ1-4, with TRBD1 identical over 7 bases. CDR1 and CDR2 from the germline V gene are SGHVS and FNYEAQ. The CDR3 length is 15 residues. The V and J ends lost 5 bases and 8 bases, in that order; junction bases with no gene match: 11.

This chain links TRBV6-5 with TRBJ1-1, with 12 bases matching TRBD1. There are 12 residues in the CDR3. Germline V gene data show CDR1 as MNHEY and CDR2 as SVGAGI. J was trimmed by 8 bases and V by 6 bases; bases with no gene match: 1. The CDR3 is CASRGTGGEAFF. CDR3 bases: TGTGCCAGCAGGGGGACAGGGGGCGAAGCTTTCTTT.

The chain uses TRBV11-2 and TRBJ1-2; D remains ambiguous. Germline CDR1 and CDR2: SGHAT and FQNNGV. V was clipped by 6 bases and J by 3 bases, with 14 bases between them. CDR3 length: 14 amino acids. In DNA form, the CDR3 reads TGTGCCAGCAGACAGATTCTGGGAGACTATGGCTACACCTTC. Its translation is CASRQILGDYGYTF.

CDR3 nucleotide sequence: TGCGCCAGCAGCTTGGGTCGGGGGGCGGACGAAAAACTGTTTTTT. Encoded protein: CASSLGRGADEKLFF. The chain is built from TRBV5-1 and TRBJ1-4, with D possibly being TRBD1 (6 bases). With 0 bases removed from V and 8 bases from J, the gap between germline ends came to 14 bases. Germline CDR1 SGHRS, CDR2 YFSETQ. This CDR3 has 15 amino acids.

The V and J genes are TRBV2 and TRBJ2-1; D unresolved. Trimming took off 8 bases at V and 2 bases at J, with 10 bases between the two ends. The CDR3 length is 13 residues. CDR1 SNHLY and CDR2 FYNNEI come from the germline V gene. CDR3 in DNA: TGTGCCAGCGAGGAGACGGCCTACAATGAGCAGTTCTTC. Translating it yields CASEETAYNEQFF.

This clone was seen a few times. This chain joins TRBV6-2 or TRBV6-3 and TRBJ1-5; 7 nucleotides line up with TRBD1. The ends lost 6 bases at V and 0 bases at J; junction bases unmatched: 5. Germline CDR1 MNHEY, CDR2 SVGEGT. The CDR3 is made up of 15 amino acids. CDR3 nucleotides: TGTGCCAGCAGCGCAGGGGGGCCTAGCAATCAGCCCCAGCATTTT. This translates into CASSAGGPSNQPQHF.

CDR3: CASSETGPYEQYF. The CDR3 DNA reads TGTGCCAGCAGCGAGACAGGGCCTTACGAGCAGTACTTC. The rearrangement uses TRBV6-2 or TRBV6-3 and TRBJ2-7; 7 bases fit TRBD1. This CDR3 comprises 13 residues. J lost 4 bases, V lost 6 bases, and 6 bases had no gene match. The germline V gene encodes CDR1 MNHEY and CDR2 SVGEGT.

The chain combines TRBV19 with TRBJ1-6, with 7 bases identical to TRBD1. V gave up 6 bases and J gave up 10 bases; unmatched junction bases: 12. CDR3 size: 15 residues. Germline V lookup: CDR1 LNHDA, CDR2 SQIVND (reference sequence). CDR3 protein: CASRKVQGMESPLHF. The CDR3 region has the DNA TGTGCCAGTAGGAAGGTACAGGGGATGGAATCACCCCTCCACTTT.